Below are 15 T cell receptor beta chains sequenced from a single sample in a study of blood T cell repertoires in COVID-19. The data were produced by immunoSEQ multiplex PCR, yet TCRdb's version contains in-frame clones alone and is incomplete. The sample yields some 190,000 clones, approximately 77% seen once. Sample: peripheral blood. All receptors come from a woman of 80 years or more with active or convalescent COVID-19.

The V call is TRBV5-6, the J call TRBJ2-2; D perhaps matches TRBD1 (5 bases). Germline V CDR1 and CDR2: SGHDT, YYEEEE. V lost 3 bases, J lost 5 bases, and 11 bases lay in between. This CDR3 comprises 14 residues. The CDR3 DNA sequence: TGTGCCAGCAGCTCCCCAGGGTGGACCGGGGAGCTGTTTTTT. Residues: CASSSPGWTGELFF.

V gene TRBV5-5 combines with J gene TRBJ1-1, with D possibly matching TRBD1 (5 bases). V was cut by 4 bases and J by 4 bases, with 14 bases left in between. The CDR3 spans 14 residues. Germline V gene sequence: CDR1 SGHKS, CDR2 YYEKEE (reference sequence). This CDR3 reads CASSRQAGATEAFF. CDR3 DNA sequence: TGTGCCAGCAGCAGGCAGGCTGGGGCCACTGAAGCTTTCTTT. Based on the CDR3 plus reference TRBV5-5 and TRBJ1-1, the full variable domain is DAGVTQSPTHLIKTRGQQVTLRCSPISGHKSVSWYQQVLGQGPQFIFQYYEKEERGRGNFPDRFSARQFPNYSSELNVNALLLGDSALYLCASSRQAGATEAFFGQGTRLTVV.

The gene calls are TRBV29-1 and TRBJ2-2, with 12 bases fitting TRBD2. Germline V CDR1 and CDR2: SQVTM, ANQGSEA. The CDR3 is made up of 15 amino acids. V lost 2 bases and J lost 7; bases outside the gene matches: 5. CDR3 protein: CSVEKLAGGVGELFF. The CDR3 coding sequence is TGCAGCGTTGAAAAACTAGCGGGAGGAGTCGGGGAGCTGTTTTTT.

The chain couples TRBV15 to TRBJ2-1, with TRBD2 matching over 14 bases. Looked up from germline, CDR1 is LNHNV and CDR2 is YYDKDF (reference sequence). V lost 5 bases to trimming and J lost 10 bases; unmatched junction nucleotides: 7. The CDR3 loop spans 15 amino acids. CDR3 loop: CATSQGTSGSEEQFF. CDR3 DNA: TGTGCCACCAGCCAAGGGACTAGCGGGAGCGAGGAGCAGTTCTTC.

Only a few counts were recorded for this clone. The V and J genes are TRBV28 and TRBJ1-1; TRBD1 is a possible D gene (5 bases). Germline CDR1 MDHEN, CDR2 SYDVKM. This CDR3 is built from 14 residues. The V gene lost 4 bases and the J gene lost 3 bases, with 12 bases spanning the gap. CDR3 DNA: TGTGCCAGCAGTTCACCGCCGGGGGACACTGAAGCTTTCTTT. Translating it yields CASSSPPGDTEAFF.

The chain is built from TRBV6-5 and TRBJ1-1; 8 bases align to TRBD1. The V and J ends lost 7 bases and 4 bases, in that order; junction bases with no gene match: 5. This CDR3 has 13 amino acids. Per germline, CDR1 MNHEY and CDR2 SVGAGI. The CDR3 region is CASTVTGGTEAFF. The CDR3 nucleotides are TGTGCCAGCACCGTCACAGGGGGCACTGAAGCTTTCTTT.

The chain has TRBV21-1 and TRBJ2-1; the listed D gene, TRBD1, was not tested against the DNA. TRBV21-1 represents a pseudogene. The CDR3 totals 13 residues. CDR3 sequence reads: CASSKPGPDGQFF. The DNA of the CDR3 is TGTGCCAGCAGCAAACCAGGTCCGGATGGGCAGTTCTTC.

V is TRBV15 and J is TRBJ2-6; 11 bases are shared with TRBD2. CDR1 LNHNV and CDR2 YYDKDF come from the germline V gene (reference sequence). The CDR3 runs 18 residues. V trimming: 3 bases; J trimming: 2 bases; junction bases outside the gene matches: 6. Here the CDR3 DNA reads TGTGCCACCAGCAGGACACTAGCGGGAGTTACTGGGGCCAACGTCCTGACTTTC. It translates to CATSRTLAGVTGANVLTF.

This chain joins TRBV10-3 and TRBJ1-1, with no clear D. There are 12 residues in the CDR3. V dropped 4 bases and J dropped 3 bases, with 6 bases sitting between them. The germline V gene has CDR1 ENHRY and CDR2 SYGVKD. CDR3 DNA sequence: TGTGCCATCAGTGGACTTGACACTGAAGCTTTCTTT. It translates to CAISGLDTEAFF.

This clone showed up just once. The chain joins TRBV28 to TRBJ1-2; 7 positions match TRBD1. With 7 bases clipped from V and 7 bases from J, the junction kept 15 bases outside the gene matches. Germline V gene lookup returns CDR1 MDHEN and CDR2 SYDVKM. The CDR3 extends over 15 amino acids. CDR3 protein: CASTRQGAFSVGYTF. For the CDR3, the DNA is TGTGCCAGCACCCGACAGGGTGCCTTCTCCGTTGGCTACACCTTC.

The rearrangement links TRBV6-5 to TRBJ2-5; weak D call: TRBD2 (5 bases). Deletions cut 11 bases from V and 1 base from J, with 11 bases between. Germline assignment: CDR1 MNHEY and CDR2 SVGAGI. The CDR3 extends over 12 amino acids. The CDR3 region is CAARGTQETQYF. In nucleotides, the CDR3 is TGTGCCGCCCGGGGAACCCAAGAGACCCAGTACTTC.

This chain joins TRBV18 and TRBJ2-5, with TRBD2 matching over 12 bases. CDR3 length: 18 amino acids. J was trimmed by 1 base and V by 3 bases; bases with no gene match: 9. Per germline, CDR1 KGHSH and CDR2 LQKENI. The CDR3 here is CASSPYGLAGTFQETQYF. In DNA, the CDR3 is TGTGCCAGCTCACCTTACGGACTAGCGGGAACTTTCCAAGAGACCCAGTACTTC.

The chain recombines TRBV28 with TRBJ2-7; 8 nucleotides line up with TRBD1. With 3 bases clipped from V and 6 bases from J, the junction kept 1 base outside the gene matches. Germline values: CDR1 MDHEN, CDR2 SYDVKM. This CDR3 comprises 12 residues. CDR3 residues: CASSLTGAEQYF. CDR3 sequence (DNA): TGTGCCAGCAGTTTGACAGGGGCCGAGCAGTACTTC.

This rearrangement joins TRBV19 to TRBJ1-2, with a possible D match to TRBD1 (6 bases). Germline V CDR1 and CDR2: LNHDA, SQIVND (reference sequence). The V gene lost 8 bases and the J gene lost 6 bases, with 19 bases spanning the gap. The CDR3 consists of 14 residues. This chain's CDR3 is CASDIRGRLNGYTF. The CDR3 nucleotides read TGTGCCAGTGACATCAGGGGAAGGTTAAATGGCTACACCTTC.

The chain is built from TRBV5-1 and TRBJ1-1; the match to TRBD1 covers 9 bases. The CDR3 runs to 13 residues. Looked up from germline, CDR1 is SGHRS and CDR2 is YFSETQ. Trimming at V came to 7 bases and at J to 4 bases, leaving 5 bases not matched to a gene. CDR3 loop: CASGGQGPTEAFF. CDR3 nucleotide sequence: TGCGCCAGCGGAGGACAGGGGCCCACTGAAGCTTTCTTT. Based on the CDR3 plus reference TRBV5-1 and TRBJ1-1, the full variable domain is KAGVTQTPRYLIKTRGQQVTLSCSPISGHRSVSWYQQTPGQGLQFLFEYFSETQRNKGNFPGRFSGRQFSNSRSEMNVSTLELGDSALYLCASGGQGPTEAFFGQGTRLTVV.